This passage covers 3 T cell receptor beta chains from one sample sequenced in a study of T cells in Graves' hyperthyroidism and ophthalmopathy. RNA transcripts were the template for amplifying TCR beta CDR3 regions. RT-PCR in the first round (using the HTBI primer set) targeted the TCR CDR3. TCRdb analysed the multiplex PCR reads with MiXCR anew, one entry per CDR3 protein. The top ten hold roughly 15% of the sample, which has hundreds of thousands of distinct CDR3 sequences, around 16% seen once. The material sequenced was blood. These receptors were obtained from a woman younger than 35 with Graves' hyperthyroidism.

V is TRBV3-1 and J is TRBJ2-5; the D gene is possibly TRBD2 (7 bases). V dropped 2 bases and J dropped 4 bases, with 14 bases sitting between them. The germline V gene has CDR1 LGHDT and CDR2 YNNKEL (reference sequence). The CDR3 loop spans 15 amino acids. CDR3 loop: CASSQWGGGGETQYF. Here the CDR3 DNA reads TGTGCCAGCAGCCAATGGGGGGGCGGCGGAGAGACCCAGTACTTC.

This clonotype was detected only a few times. The chain joins TRBV7-3 to TRBJ2-3; 13 positions match TRBD2. This CDR3 is built from 17 residues. The trim removed 1 base at V and 5 bases at J, leaving 6 bases unmatched. Germline V gives CDR1 SGHTA, CDR2 FQGTGA. CDR3 loop: CASSLNRLAGGKDTQYF. The CDR3 DNA follows: TGTGCCAGCAGCTTAAACCGACTAGCGGGGGGCAAAGATACGCAGTATTTT.

There are many counts of this clonotype. V usage is TRBV27 and J usage is TRBJ1-2; TRBD1 matches 7 bases. This CDR3 is 15 amino acids long. CDR1 and CDR2 (germline): MNHEY, SMNVEV (reference sequence). The J segment lost 2 bases and the V segment lost 3 bases, leaving 6 bases of the junction unmatched. The CDR3 coding sequence is TGTGCCAGCAGTTTCCTAACGACAGGGAACTATGGCTACACCTTC. Encoded protein: CASSFLTTGNYGYTF.